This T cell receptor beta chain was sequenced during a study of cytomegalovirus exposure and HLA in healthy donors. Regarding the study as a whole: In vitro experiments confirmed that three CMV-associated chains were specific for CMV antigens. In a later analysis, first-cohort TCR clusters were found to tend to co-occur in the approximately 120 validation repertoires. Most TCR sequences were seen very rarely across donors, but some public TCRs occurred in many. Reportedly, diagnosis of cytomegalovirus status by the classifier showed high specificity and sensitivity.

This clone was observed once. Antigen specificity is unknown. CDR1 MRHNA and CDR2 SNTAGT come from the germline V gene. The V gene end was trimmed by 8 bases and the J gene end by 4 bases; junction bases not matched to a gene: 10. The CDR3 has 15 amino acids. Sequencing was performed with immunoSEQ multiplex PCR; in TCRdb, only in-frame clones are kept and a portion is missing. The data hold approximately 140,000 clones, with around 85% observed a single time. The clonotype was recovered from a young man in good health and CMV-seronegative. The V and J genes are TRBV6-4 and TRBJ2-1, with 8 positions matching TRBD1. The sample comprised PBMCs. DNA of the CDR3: TGTGCCAGCTCCTTAGGGGGACAGGTTTACAATGAGCAGTTCTTC. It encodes CASSLGGQVYNEQFF.